These 8 T cell receptor beta chains share one sample of origin, sequenced in a study of post-analysis software for immune sequencing data. Each TCR beta cDNA library carried unique molecular identifiers. TCRdb passed the PCR reads through MiXCR, listing each CDR3 protein once. Among fewer than 900,000 distinct CDR3 sequences listed, more than 45% were seen once. Findings and limits, study-wide: TRBV5-6, TRBV5-1 and TRBV20-1 belonged to a set of roughly 5 TRBV segments that were more frequent in patients than controls.

Their antigens are not known. Material for sequencing was blood. The receptors originated from a girl under 18 with multiple sclerosis.

The chain carries TRBV6-2 or TRBV6-3 and TRBJ2-5, with D possibly being TRBD2 (5 bases). The V and J ends lost 0 bases and 11 bases respectively, with 13 bases between them. In germline, CDR1 is MNHEY, CDR2 SVGEGT. The CDR3 loop spans 13 amino acids. CDR3: CASSYSSMGEQYF. Written as DNA, the CDR3 is TGTGCCAGCAGTTACTCGAGTATGGGAGAGCAGTACTTC.

This clonotype was detected a few times. This chain connects TRBV15 to TRBJ2-7; 8 bases agree with TRBD1. CDR1 is LNHNV, CDR2 YYDKDF, per germline (reference sequence). Trimming at V came to 4 bases and at J to 2 bases, leaving 7 bases not matched to a gene. There are 15 residues in the CDR3. The CDR3, as DNA: TGTGCCACCAGCAAGGACAGGGTTAGCGCCTACGAGCAGTACTTC. Amino acids: CATSKDRVSAYEQYF.

The genes are TRBV7-9 and TRBJ2-3, with a weak D call TRBD2 (5 bases). CDR1 and CDR2 from the germline V gene are SEHNR and FQNEAQ (reference sequence). The CDR3 covers 13 residues. Deletions cut 5 bases from V and 6 bases from J, with 12 bases between. The CDR3 DNA sequence: TGTGCCAGCAGCCCACCGCCGGGGGATACGCAGTATTTT. Protein: CASSPPPGDTQYF. The entire variable domain, with the rest obtained from reference TRBV7-9 and TRBJ2-3, is as follows: DTGVSQNPRHKITKRGQNVTFRCDPISEHNRLYWYRQTLGQGPEFLTYFQNEAQLEKSRLLSDRFSAERPKGSFSTLEIQRTEQGDSAMYLCASSPPPGDTQYFGPGTRLTVL.

V gene TRBV7-3 combines with J gene TRBJ2-5, with D unclear. The DNA end favors TRBJ2-7, so the J call may be wrong. From germline, CDR1 is SGHTA and CDR2 FQGTGA. CDR3 length: 14 residues. CDR3 DNA: TGTGCCAGCAGCTTAGGGCCAGGTACAGACGAGCAGTACTTC. It yields the protein CASSLGPGTDEQYF.

The chain links TRBV20-1 to TRBJ1-6; 9 nucleotides line up with TRBD1. The V gene's germline CDR1 is DFQATT and CDR2 SNEGSKA (reference sequence). V lost 3 bases to trimming and J lost 4 bases; unmatched junction nucleotides: 4. The CDR3 totals 15 residues. The CDR3 coding sequence is TGCAGTGCTAGGAAGGGACAGGGATATAATTCACCCCTCCACTTT. Protein: CSARKGQGYNSPLHF.

The V gene is TRBV15, the J gene TRBJ2-3; unclear D gene. The CDR3 loop spans 17 amino acids. The V end lost 1 base, the J end lost 3 bases, and 17 bases lay between the germline ends. Looked up from germline, CDR1 is LNHNV and CDR2 is YYDKDF (reference sequence). This CDR3 is CATSRGSLMVTTDTQYF. The CDR3 region has the DNA TGTGCCACCAGCAGAGGATCTCTTATGGTAACGACAGATACGCAGTATTTT.

The rearrangement links TRBV7-9 to TRBJ1-1; D gene uncertain. Per germline, CDR1 SEHNR and CDR2 FQNEAQ (reference sequence). V was trimmed by 4 bases and J by 1 base, leaving 7 bases between them. There are 13 residues in the CDR3. The CDR3 bases are TGTGCCAGCAGCTCGGAGTGGAACACTGAAGCTTTCTTT. Encoded protein: CASSSEWNTEAFF.

This clonotype was seen a handful of times. The chain has TRBV7-2 and TRBJ2-7; TRBD1 matches 7 bases. CDR1 and CDR2 from the germline V gene are SGHTA and FQGNSA. V lost 0 bases to trimming and J lost 2 bases; unmatched junction nucleotides: 4. The CDR3 consists of 15 residues. The CDR3 sequence is CASSLAGGRAYEQYF. In nucleotides, the CDR3 is TGTGCCAGCAGCTTAGCAGGGGGCCGAGCCTACGAGCAGTACTTC. The full variable domain, with the rest looked up from reference TRBV7-2 and TRBJ2-7, is GAGVSQSPSNKVTEKGKDVELRCDPISGHTALYWYRQSLGQGLEFLIYFQGNSAPDKSGLPSDRFSAERTGGSVSTLTIQRTQQEDSAVYLCASSLAGGRAYEQYFGPGTRLTVT.